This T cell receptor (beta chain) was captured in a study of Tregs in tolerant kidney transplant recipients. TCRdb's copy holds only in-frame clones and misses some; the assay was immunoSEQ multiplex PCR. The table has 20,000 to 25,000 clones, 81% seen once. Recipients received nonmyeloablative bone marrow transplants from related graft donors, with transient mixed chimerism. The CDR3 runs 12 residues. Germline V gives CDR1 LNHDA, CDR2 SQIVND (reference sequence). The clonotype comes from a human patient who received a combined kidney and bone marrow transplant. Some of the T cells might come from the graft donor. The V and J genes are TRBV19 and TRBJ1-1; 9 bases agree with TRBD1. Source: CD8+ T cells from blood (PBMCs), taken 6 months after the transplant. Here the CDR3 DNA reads TGTGGGACAGGGGCTCTGGGGACTGAAGCTTTCTTT. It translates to CGTGALGTEAFF.